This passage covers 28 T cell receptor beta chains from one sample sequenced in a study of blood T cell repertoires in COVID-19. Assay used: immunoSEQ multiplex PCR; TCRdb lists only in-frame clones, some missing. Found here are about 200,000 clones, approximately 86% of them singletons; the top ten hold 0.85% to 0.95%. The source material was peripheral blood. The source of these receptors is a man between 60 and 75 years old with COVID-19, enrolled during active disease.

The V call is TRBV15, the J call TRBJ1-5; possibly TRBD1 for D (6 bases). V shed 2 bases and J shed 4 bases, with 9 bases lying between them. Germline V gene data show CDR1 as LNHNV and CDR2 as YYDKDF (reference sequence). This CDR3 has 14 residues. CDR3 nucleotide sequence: TGTGCCACCAGCAGATCAGGGGTAAATCAGCCCCAGCATTTT. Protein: CATSRSGVNQPQHF. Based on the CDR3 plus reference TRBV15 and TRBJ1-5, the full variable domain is DAMVIQNPRYQVTQFGKPVTLSCSQTLNHNVMYWYQQKSSQAPKLLFHYYDKDFNNEADTPDNFQSRRPNTSFCFLDIRSPGLGDTAMYLCATSRSGVNQPQHFGDGTRLSIL.

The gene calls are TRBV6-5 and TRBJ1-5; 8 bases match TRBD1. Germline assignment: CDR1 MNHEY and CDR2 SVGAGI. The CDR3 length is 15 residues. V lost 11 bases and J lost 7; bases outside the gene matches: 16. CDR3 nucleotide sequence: TGTGCCTCACGGCTATCGGACAGGGTCGGACAGCCCCAGCATTTT. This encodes CASRLSDRVGQPQHF.

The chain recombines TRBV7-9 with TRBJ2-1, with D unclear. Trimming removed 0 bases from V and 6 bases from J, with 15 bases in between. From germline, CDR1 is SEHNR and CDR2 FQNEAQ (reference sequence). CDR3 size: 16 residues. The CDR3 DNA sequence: TGTGCCAGCAGCTTAGCTGACTTGCCCCACCCCAATGAGCAGTTCTTC. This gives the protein CASSLADLPHPNEQFF.

The CDR3 reads CAIGTSLSNEQFF. CDR3 coding DNA: TGTGCCATCGGGACTAGTCTTTCCAATGAGCAGTTCTTC. The rearrangement links TRBV27 to TRBJ2-1, with TRBD2 matching over 8 bases. CDR3 length: 13 amino acids. The J segment lost 6 bases and the V segment lost 10 bases, leaving 8 bases of the junction unmatched. Per germline, CDR1 MNHEY and CDR2 SMNVEV (reference sequence).

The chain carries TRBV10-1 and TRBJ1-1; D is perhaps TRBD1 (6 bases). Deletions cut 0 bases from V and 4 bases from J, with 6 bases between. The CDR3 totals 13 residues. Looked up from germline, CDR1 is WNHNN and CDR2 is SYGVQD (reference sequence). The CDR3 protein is CASSESGGTEAFF. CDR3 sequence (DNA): TGCGCCAGCAGTGAGTCAGGGGGCACTGAAGCTTTCTTT.

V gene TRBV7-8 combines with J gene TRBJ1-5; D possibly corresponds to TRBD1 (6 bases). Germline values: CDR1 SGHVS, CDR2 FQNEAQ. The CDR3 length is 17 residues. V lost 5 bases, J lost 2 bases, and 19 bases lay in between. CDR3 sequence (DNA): TGTGCCAGCAGCCTTAGTGCGGGGGGCTGGGGCAATCAGCCCCAGCATTTT. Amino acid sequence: CASSLSAGGWGNQPQHF.

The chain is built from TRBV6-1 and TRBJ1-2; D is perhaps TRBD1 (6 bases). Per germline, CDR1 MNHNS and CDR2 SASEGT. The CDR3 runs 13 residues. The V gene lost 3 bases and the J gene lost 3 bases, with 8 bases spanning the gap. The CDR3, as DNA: TGTGCCAGCAGTGAGGACAGTGACTATGGCTACACCTTC. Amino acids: CASSEDSDYGYTF.

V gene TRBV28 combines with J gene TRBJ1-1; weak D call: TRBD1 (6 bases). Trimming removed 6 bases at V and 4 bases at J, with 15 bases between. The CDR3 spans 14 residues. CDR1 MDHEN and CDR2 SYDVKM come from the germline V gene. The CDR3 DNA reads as TGTGCCAGCAGCATGGGGGGGGCTGGCACTGAAGCTTTCTTT. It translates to CASSMGGAGTEAFF.

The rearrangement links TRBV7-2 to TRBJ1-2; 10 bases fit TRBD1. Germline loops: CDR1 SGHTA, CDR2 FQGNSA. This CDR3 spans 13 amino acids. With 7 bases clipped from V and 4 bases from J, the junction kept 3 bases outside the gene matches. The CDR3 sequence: CASTRDRGYGYTF. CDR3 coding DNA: TGTGCCAGCACCCGGGACAGGGGCTATGGCTACACCTTC.

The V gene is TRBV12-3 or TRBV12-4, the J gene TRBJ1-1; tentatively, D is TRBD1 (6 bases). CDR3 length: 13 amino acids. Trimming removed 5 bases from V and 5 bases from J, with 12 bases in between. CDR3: CASSAGVGTEAFF. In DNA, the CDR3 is TGTGCCAGCAGTGCAGGGGTCGGTACTGAAGCTTTCTTT.

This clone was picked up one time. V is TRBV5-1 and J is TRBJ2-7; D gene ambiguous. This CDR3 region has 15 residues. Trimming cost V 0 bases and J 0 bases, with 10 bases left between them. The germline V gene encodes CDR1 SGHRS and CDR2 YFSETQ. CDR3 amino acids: CASSLDSRHSYEQYF. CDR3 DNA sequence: TGCGCCAGCAGCTTGGACAGCAGACACTCCTACGAGCAGTACTTC.

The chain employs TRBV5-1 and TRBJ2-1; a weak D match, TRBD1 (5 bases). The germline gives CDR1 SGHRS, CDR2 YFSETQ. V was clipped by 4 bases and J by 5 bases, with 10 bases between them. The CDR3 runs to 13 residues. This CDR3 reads CASSTRQNNEQFF. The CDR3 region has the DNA TGCGCCAGCAGCACGAGACAGAACAATGAGCAGTTCTTC.

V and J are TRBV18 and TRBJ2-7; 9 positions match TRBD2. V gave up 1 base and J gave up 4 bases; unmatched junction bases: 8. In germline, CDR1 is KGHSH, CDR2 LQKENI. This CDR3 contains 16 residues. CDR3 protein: CASSPLAGALGYEQYF. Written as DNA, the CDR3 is TGTGCCAGCTCACCACTAGCGGGAGCCTTGGGTTACGAGCAGTACTTC.

The CDR3 DNA reads as TGTGCCAGCAGCTTAAGACAGGTCGCTAACTATGGCTACACCTTC. Translating gives CASSLRQVANYGYTF. The gene calls are TRBV9 and TRBJ1-2; TRBD1 is a possible D gene (6 bases). Germline assignment: CDR1 SGDLS and CDR2 YYNGEE. The CDR3 totals 15 residues. Trimming pared 4 bases from V and 0 bases from J, leaving 13 bases between.

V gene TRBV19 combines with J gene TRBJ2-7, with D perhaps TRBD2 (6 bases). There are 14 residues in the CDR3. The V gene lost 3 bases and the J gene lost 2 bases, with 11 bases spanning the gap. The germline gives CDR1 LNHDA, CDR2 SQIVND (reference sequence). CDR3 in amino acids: CASSIQGGTYEQYF. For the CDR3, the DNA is TGTGCCAGTAGTATCCAAGGCGGGACCTACGAGCAGTACTTC.

CDR3 sequence (DNA): TGTGCCAGCAGCACCAGGACTAGCGGGAATTACAATGAGCAGTTCTTC. Protein: CASSTRTSGNYNEQFF. The V call is TRBV7-9, the J call TRBJ2-1, with 12 positions matching TRBD2. V lost 5 bases to trimming and J lost 4 bases; unmatched junction nucleotides: 6. CDR1 and CDR2 (germline): SEHNR, FQNEAQ (reference sequence). The CDR3 consists of 16 residues.

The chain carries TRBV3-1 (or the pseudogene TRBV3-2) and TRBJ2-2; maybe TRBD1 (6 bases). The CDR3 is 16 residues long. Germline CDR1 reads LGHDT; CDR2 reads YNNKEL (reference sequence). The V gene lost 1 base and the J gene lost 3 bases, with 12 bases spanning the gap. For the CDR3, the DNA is TGTGCCAGCAGCCAAGGGGCAGGGGTGCACACCGGGGAGCTGTTTTTT. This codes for CASSQGAGVHTGELFF.

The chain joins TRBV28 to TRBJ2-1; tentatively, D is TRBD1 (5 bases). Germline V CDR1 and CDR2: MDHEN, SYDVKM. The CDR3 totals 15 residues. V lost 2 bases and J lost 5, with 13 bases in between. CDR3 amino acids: CASSLSRDFDNEQFF. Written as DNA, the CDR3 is TGTGCCAGCAGTTTAAGCAGGGATTTCGACAATGAGCAGTTCTTC.

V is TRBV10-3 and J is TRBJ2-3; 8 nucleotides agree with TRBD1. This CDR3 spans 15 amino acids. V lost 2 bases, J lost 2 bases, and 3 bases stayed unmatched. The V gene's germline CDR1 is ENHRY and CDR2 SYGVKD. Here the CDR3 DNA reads TGTGCCATCAGTGAGGGACAGGGTGTCACAGATACGCAGTATTTT. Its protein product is CAISEGQGVTDTQYF.

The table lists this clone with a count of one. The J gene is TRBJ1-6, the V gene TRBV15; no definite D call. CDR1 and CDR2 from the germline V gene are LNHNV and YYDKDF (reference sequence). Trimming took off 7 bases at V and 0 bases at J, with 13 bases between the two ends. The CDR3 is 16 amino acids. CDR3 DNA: TGTGCCACCACGGACTCGAAGAGCTCCTATAATTCACCCCTCCACTTT. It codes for CATTDSKSSYNSPLHF.

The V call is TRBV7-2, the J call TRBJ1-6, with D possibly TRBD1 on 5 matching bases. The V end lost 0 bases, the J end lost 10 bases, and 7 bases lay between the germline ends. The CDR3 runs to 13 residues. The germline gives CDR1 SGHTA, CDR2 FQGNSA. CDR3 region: CASSLAQGSPLHF. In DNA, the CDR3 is TGTGCCAGCAGCTTAGCGCAGGGATCACCCCTCCACTTT.

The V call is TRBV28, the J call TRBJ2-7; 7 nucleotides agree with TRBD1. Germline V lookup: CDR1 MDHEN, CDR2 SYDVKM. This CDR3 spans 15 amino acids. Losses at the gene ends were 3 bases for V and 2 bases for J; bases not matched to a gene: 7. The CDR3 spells CASSFQGVGTYEQYF. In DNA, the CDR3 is TGTGCCAGCAGTTTTCAGGGGGTGGGTACCTACGAGCAGTACTTC.

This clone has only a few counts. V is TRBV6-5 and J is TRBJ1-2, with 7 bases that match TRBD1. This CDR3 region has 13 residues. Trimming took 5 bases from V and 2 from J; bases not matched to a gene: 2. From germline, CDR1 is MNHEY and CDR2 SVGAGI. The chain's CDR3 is CASSRDSNYGYTF. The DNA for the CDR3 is TGTGCCAGCAGTAGGGACAGCAACTATGGCTACACCTTC.

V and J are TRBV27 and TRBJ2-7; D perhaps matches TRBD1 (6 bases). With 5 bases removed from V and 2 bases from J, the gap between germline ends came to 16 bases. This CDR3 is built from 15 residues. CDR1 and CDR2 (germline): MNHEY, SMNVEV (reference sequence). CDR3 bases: TGTGCCAGCAGTCCACCCGACAGGAGACCCTACGAGCAGTACTTC. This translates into CASSPPDRRPYEQYF.

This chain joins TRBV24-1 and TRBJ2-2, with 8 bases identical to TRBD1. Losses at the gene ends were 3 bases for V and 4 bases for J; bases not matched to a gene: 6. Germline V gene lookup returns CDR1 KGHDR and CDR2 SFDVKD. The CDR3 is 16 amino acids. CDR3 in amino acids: CATSDPTGDITGELFF. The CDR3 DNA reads TGTGCCACCAGTGATCCGACAGGGGATATCACCGGGGAGCTGTTTTTT.

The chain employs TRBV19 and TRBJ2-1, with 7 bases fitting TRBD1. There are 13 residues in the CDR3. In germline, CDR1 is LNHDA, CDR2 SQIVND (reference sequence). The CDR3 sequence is CSSRGSLYNEQFF. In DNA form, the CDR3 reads TGTTCCTCCAGGGGGTCCTTATACAATGAGCAGTTCTTC.

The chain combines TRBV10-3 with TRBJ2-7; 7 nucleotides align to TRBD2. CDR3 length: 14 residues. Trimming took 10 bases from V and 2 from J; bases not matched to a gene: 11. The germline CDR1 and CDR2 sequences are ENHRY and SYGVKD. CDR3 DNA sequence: TGTGCCACTGGATCGAGTAGCGGGCCCTACGAGCAGTACTTC. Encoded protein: CATGSSSGPYEQYF.

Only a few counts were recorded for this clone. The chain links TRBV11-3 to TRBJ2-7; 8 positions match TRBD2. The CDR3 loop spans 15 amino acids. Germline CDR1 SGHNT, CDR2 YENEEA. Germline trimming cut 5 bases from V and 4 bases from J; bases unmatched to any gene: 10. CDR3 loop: CASSPSSGSAYEQYF. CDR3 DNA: TGTGCCAGCAGCCCCTCAAGCGGGAGTGCTTACGAGCAGTACTTC.